The next 18 T cell receptor beta chains were all read from a single sample in a study of shared clonotypes between healthy human individuals. The table came from immunoSEQ multiplex PCR; TCRdb's copy has only in-frame clones and leaves some out. The sample holds more than 2,000,000 clones, just over 90% seen once. Sequenced input: naive CD4+ T cells from PBMCs. Noted subset: CD45RA+ positively selected. The receptors originated from a man aged 18 to 30 in good health. Some clones in this sample may be carry-over from other donors' samples.

The J gene is TRBJ1-3, the V gene TRBV6-1; D is unclear. Trimming took 4 bases from V and 8 from J, leaving 21 bases between them. The V gene's germline CDR1 is MNHNS and CDR2 SASEGT. The length of the CDR3 is 16 residues. The CDR3 nucleotides are TGTGCCAGCAGTGGAGATGTCCGGGCCCGGGAGGACACCATATATTTT. As protein: CASSGDVRAREDTIYF.

The V call is TRBV5-1, the J call TRBJ2-7; D unresolved. CDR1 SGHRS and CDR2 YFSETQ come from the germline V gene. There are 14 residues in the CDR3. The V end was cut by 0 bases, the J end by 0 bases, with 7 bases between. The CDR3 region has the DNA TGCGCCAGCAGCTTGGACAGTAACTCCTACGAGCAGTACTTC. Protein product: CASSLDSNSYEQYF.

This clone was seen only once. The chain has TRBV9 and TRBJ2-1, with 7 bases fitting TRBD1. The J segment lost 6 bases and the V segment lost 4 bases, leaving 10 bases of the junction unmatched. CDR1 SGDLS and CDR2 YYNGEE come from the germline V gene. The CDR3 length is 15 residues. The CDR3 DNA sequence: TGTGCCAGCAGCTCAAGGACAGGTTTTACCAATGAGCAGTTCTTC. The encoded protein is CASSSRTGFTNEQFF.

The V gene is TRBV11-2, the J gene TRBJ1-1; the D is unclear. CDR1 and CDR2 from the germline V gene are SGHAT and FQNNGV. CDR3 length: 12 amino acids. Between the trimmed V and J ends, which lost 5 bases and 8 bases, there was a span of 12 bases. The CDR3 is CASSPQTGEAFF. CDR3 DNA sequence: TGTGCCAGCAGCCCACAGACGGGGGAAGCTTTCTTT.

Regarding this clone: Other DNA sequences in the sample encode the same CDR3. The chain combines TRBV5-1 with TRBJ1-1; TRBD1 matches at 8 bases. This CDR3 comprises 14 residues. The V and J ends lost 5 bases and 1 base, in that order; junction bases with no gene match: 4. Germline V gene lookup returns CDR1 SGHRS and CDR2 YFSETQ. CDR3 loop: CASSSGQANTEAFF. The CDR3 DNA follows: TGCGCCAGCAGTTCGGGACAGGCGAACACTGAAGCTTTCTTT. Using reference TRBV5-1 and TRBJ1-1 for the parts outside the CDR3, the full variable domain is KAGVTQTPRYLIKTRGQQVTLSCSPISGHRSVSWYQQTPGQGLQFLFEYFSETQRNKGNFPGRFSGRQFSNSRSEMNVSTLELGDSALYLCASSSGQANTEAFFGQGTRLTVV.

V and J are TRBV5-1 and TRBJ1-1; TRBD1 might be the D (6 bases). Germline V gene lookup returns CDR1 SGHRS and CDR2 YFSETQ. The ends were cut back, 0 bases at V and 4 bases at J, with 10 bases in the middle. The CDR3 extends over 14 amino acids. The CDR3 loop reads CASSLGQVLTEAFF. CDR3 bases: TGCGCCAGCAGCTTGGGACAGGTGCTCACTGAAGCTTTCTTT.

The chain is built from TRBV5-1 and TRBJ2-5; 8 bases agree with TRBD2. Germline assignment: CDR1 SGHRS and CDR2 YFSETQ. The trim removed 4 bases at V and 2 bases at J, leaving 4 bases unmatched. There are 14 residues in the CDR3. The CDR3 nucleotides read TGCGCCAGCAGCCCGGGACTAGGGCAAGAGACCCAGTACTTC. Protein product: CASSPGLGQETQYF.

This rearrangement joins TRBV29-1 to TRBJ2-2; no definite D call. V lost 4 bases to trimming and J lost 2 bases, with 8 bases between them. Germline lookup yields CDR1 SQVTM and CDR2 ANQGSEA. This CDR3 is 13 amino acids long. CDR3: CSVAEHNTGELFF. In DNA form, the CDR3 reads TGCAGCGTTGCCGAACATAACACCGGGGAGCTGTTTTTT.

The chain links TRBV11-2 to TRBJ2-1; TRBD2 aligns across 7 bases. With 7 bases clipped from V and 12 bases from J, the junction kept 18 bases outside the gene matches. There are 15 residues in the CDR3. Germline-derived CDR1 and CDR2 are SGHAT and FQNNGV. The CDR3 nucleotides are TGTGCCAGCACCGGGTGGGACGGGAGGCTAGTCTGGCAGTTCTTC. As protein: CASTGWDGRLVWQFF. The entire variable domain, with the rest obtained from reference TRBV11-2 and TRBJ2-1, is as follows: EAGVAQSPRYKIIEKRQSVAFWCNPISGHATLYWYQQILGQGPKLLIQFQNNGVVDDSQLPKDRFSAERLKGVDSTLKIQPAKLEDSAVYLCASTGWDGRLVWQFFGPGTRLTVL.

A word on this clone: Other DNA sequences in the same sample also yield this CDR3. The chain uses TRBV7-9 and TRBJ1-5; D unclear. The CDR3 covers 13 residues. The ends were cut back, 2 bases at V and 5 bases at J, with 7 bases in the middle. Germline V gives CDR1 SEHNR, CDR2 FQNEAQ (reference sequence). CDR3 region: CASSLTGYQPQHF. The CDR3 DNA follows: TGTGCCAGCAGCTTAACGGGCTATCAGCCCCAGCATTTT.

This chain connects TRBV9 to TRBJ2-1; D remains unclear. CDR3 size: 14 residues. Trimming pared 1 base from V and 5 bases from J, leaving 10 bases between. Germline assignment: CDR1 SGDLS and CDR2 YYNGEE. CDR3 bases: TGTGCCAGCAGCGTATACTCGTTAAACAATGAGCAGTTCTTC. Protein sequence: CASSVYSLNNEQFF. The complete variable domain, with remaining parts taken from reference TRBV9 and TRBJ2-1, reads DSGVTQTPKHLITATGQRVTLRCSPRSGDLSVYWYQQSLDQGLQFLIQYYNGEERAKGNILERFSAQQFPDLHSELNLSSLELGDSALYFCASSVYSLNNEQFFGPGTRLTVL.

The chain carries TRBV11-3 and TRBJ1-2; the D is unclear. The CDR3 is 17 residues long. Germline CDR1 and CDR2: SGHNT and YENEEA. V dropped 0 bases and J dropped 5 bases, with 19 bases sitting between them. DNA of the CDR3: TGTGCCAGCAGCTTAGATGAGGCGGATCCCCCTATATATGGCTACACCTTC. Translated: CASSLDEADPPIYGYTF.

The V call is TRBV28, the J call TRBJ1-1; D perhaps matches TRBD1 (5 bases). The length of the CDR3 is 20 residues. CDR1 is MDHEN and CDR2 is SYDVKM in the germline V gene. Trimming left V 3 bases short and J 4 bases short, with 30 bases between. The chain's CDR3 is CASSLVLSLLFLEGTTEAFF. The CDR3 DNA sequence: TGTGCCAGCAGTTTGGTGCTTTCTCTCCTTTTTTTGGAGGGGACCACTGAAGCTTTCTTT.

This clone was observed a single time. The chain employs TRBV15 and TRBJ2-1; TRBD2 agrees at 10 bases. The germline V gene encodes CDR1 LNHNV and CDR2 YYDKDF (reference sequence). The CDR3 runs to 14 residues. V lost 5 bases, J lost 5 bases, and 3 bases stayed unmatched. In nucleotides, the CDR3 is TGTGCCACCAGCCTGCTAGCGGGGGACAATGAGCAGTTCTTC. Translation: CATSLLAGDNEQFF.

This clone was observed a single time. The V and J genes are TRBV9 and TRBJ1-3; 8 positions agree with TRBD1. Trimming took 4 bases from V and 0 from J; bases not matched to a gene: 12. CDR3 length: 18 residues. The V gene's germline CDR1 is SGDLS and CDR2 YYNGEE. The DNA for the CDR3 is TGTGCCAGCAGCTCGCGGGACAGGCCCTTATCCTCTGGAAACACCATATATTTT. This gives the protein CASSSRDRPLSSGNTIYF.

With respect to this clone: Other DNA sequences in the same sample also yield this CDR3. The chain carries TRBV27 and TRBJ2-3; no clear D gene. In germline, CDR1 is MNHEY, CDR2 SMNVEV (reference sequence). V lost 5 bases and J lost 2, with 2 bases in between. This CDR3 is built from 11 residues. CDR3 in amino acids: CASSTTDTQYF. CDR3 bases: TGTGCCAGCAGTACCACAGATACGCAGTATTTT.

The J gene is TRBJ1-4, the V gene TRBV6-1, with 7 bases identical to TRBD1. V dropped 6 bases and J dropped 5; count of bases not matched to a gene: 9. The CDR3 contains 15 residues. Looked up from germline, CDR1 is MNHNS and CDR2 is SASEGT. The CDR3 reads CASSKRQGGNEKLFF. CDR3 nucleotides: TGTGCCAGCAGCAAAAGACAGGGAGGAAATGAAAAACTGTTTTTT.

This chain connects TRBV28 to TRBJ2-3; 10 bases are a match to TRBD1. The CDR3 sequence is 17 residues long. With 2 bases clipped from V and 5 bases from J, the junction kept 10 bases outside the gene matches. From germline, CDR1 is MDHEN and CDR2 SYDVKM. CDR3 nucleotides: TGTGCCAGCAGTTTAGTCTCGGTGACAGGGGGCAGAGATACGCAGTATTTT. This codes for CASSLVSVTGGRDTQYF.